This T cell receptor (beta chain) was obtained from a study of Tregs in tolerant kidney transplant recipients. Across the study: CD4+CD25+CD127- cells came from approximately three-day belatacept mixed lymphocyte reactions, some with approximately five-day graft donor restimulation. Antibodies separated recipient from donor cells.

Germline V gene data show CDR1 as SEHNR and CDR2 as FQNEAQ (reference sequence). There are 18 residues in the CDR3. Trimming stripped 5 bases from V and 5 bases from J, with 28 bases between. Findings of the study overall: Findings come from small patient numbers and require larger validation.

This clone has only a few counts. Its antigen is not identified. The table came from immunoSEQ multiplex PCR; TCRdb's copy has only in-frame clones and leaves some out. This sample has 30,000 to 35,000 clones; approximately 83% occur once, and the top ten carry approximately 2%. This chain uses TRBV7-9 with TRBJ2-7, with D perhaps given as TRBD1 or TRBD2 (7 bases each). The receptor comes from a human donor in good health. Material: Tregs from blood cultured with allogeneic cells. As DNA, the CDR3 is TGTGCCAGCAGCACCGGGGGAGGGGGCAGACCATTCAGCCACGAGCAGTACTTC. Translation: CASSTGGGGRPFSHEQYF.